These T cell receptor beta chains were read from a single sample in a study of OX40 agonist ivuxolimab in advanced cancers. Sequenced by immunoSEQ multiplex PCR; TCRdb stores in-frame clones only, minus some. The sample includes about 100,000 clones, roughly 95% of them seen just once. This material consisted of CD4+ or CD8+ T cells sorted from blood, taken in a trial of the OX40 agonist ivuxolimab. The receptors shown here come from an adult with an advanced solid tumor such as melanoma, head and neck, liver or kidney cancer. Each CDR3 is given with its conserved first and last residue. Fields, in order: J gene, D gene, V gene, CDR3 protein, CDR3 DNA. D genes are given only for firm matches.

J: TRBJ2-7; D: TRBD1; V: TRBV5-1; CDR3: CASSLAGTAFQEQYF; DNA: TGCGCCAGCAGCTTGGCCGGGACAGCCTTTCAAGAGCAGTACTTC
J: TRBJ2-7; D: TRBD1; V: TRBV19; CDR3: CASSIWKGGLVYEQYF; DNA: TGTGCCAGTAGTATTTGGAAAGGGGGCCTCGTCTACGAGCAGTACTTC
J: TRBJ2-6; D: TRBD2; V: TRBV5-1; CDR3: CASSSAGGSGANVLTF; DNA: TGCGCCAGCAGCTCGGCCGGGGGGTCTGGGGCCAACGTCCTGACTTTC
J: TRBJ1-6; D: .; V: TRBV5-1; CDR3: CASSPWTENSPLHF; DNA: TGCGCCAGCAGCCCCTGGACAGAGAATTCACCCCTCCACTTT
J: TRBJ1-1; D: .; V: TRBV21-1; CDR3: CASSILQGKGLNTEAFF; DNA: TGTGCCAGCAGCATACTACAGGGAAAGGGGTTGAACACTGAAGCTTTCTTT
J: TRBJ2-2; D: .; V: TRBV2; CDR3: CASSEVRGELFF; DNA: TGTGCCAGCAGTGAAGTCCGCGGGGAGCTGTTTTTT
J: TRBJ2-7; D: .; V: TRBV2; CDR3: CASRKDSSTSYEQYF; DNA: TGTGCCAGCAGAAAGGACAGCTCAACCTCCTACGAGCAGTACTTC
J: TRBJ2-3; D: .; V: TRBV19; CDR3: CASSPPGGALRLSTDTQYF; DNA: TGTGCCAGTAGTCCTCCGGGGGGCGCCTTAAGACTTAGCACAGATACGCAGTATTTT
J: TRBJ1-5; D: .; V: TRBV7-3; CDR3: CASSLAHSNQPQHF; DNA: TGTGCCAGCAGCTTAGCGCACAGCAATCAGCCCCAGCATTTT
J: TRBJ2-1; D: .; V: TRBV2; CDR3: CASRVQGGNEQFF; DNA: TGTGCCAGCCGAGTACAGGGTGGGAATGAGCAGTTCTTC
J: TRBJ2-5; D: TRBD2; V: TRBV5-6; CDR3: CASSGTIQETQYF; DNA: TGTGCCAGCAGTGGGACTATCCAAGAGACCCAGTACTTC
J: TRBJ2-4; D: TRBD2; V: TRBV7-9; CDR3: CASSLGSSGRVAKNIQYF; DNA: TGTGCCAGCAGCTTAGGAAGTAGCGGGAGGGTAGCCAAAAACATTCAGTACTTC
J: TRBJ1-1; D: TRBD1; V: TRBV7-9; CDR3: CASSLSPRTGGRINTEAFF; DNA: TGTGCCAGCAGCTTAAGCCCAAGGACAGGGGGCAGGATAAACACTGAAGCTTTCTTT